This T cell receptor beta chain emerged from a study of T-cell memory formation after mild COVID-19. In regard to this clonotype: The antigen remains unidentified.

TCRdb analysed the 5' RACE reads with MiXCR anew, one entry per CDR3 protein. Of roughly 350,000 distinct CDR3 sequences listed, approximately 15% are singletons. Deletions cut 5 bases from V and 5 bases from J, with 13 bases between. This CDR3 comprises 14 residues. Germline values: CDR1 SGHVS, CDR2 FQNEAQ. General study results and limits: Some clones that responded were present in memory (sampled pre-infection), which suggests cross-reactive memory joined. Clonal second-wave expansions that peaked on day 37 had unconfirmed SARS-CoV-2 specificity. Among CD4+ contracting clones, most were CM and EM, and CD8+ ones EMRA.

J is TRBJ1-5 and V is TRBV7-8, with D perhaps TRBD1 (5 bases). The sequence was obtained from a man between 18 and 29 years old who had mild COVID-19 (a few samples of this study predate the infection). Cell type and time point are not known. Sequences were obtained from PBMCs or a T cell subset sorted from them (not recorded which). Here the CDR3 DNA reads TGTGCCAGCAGCCGCGAAAGGGGAGATCAGCCCCAGCATTTT. Encoded protein: CASSRERGDQPQHF.